The T cell receptor beta chain under discussion was sequenced for a study of cytomegalovirus exposure and HLA in healthy donors. 60 Vbeta and 13 Jbeta primers were used in PCR. Sequencing was performed with immunoSEQ multiplex PCR; in TCRdb, only in-frame clones are kept and a portion is missing. The top ten hold about 7.9% of the sample, which has 100,000 or so clones, roughly 75% seen once. This clone was detected a few times. Its antigen remains unidentified. Study findings and constraints: For most TCR beta V segments, an earlier analysis put the productive rate at about 90% or about 30% of the time. Per published reports, the classifier diagnosed cytomegalovirus status with high specificity and sensitivity. Fewer N-insertions (relative to the 666-donor mean) were reportedly seen in an Asian-associated ancestry cluster in a later analysis. Upon later analysis, HLA-associated TCR beta chains proved more clonally expanded than other, equally common chains.

The clonotype originates from a man younger than 45 in good health and CMV-seronegative. The sample comprised PBMCs.

CDR3 DNA sequence: TGTGCCATCAGTGCAGGGGACGATGGCTACACCTTC. Amino acids: CAISAGDDGYTF. The chain recombines TRBV10-3 with TRBJ1-2; possibly TRBD1 for D (6 bases). Trimming pared 4 bases from V and 6 bases from J, leaving 9 bases between. Germline CDR1 and CDR2: ENHRY and SYGVKD. This CDR3 is built from 12 residues.